Listed below are T cell receptor beta chains from one sample, sequenced in a study of HIV-infected patients and healthy controls. MiXCR, run by TCRdb on the 5' RACE reads, gives a single entry per CDR3 protein. The sample lists 17,000 or so distinct CDR3 sequences; over 5% were seen once. The sequencing input was blood. Every receptor here comes from an adult in good health. Both conserved end residues are part of each CDR3. The order of the fields is J gene, D gene, V gene, clone size, CDR3 DNA, CDR3 protein. A D gene is named only where the DNA matches it firmly. The listing skips clone size in some rows; elsewhere it reads once, few, many or a size class.

J gene: TRBJ1-1; D gene: .; V gene: TRBV6-2/TRBV6-3; clone size: many; CDR3 DNA: TGTGCCAGCAGTTACTCTTCCGGGGTAAGCACTGAAGCTTTCTTT; CDR3 protein: CASSYSSGVSTEAFF
J gene: TRBJ1-2; D gene: TRBD1; V gene: TRBV12-3/TRBV12-4; clone size: many; CDR3 DNA: TGTGCCAGCACTCACAGGGGTGACTATGGCTACACCTTC; CDR3 protein: CASTHRGDYGYTF
J gene: TRBJ1-2; D gene: TRBD1; V gene: TRBV20-1; clone size: .; CDR3 DNA: TGCAGTGCTAGAGATTTTGACAGGGTATCTGGCTACACCTTC; CDR3 protein: CSARDFDRVSGYTF
J gene: TRBJ1-1; D gene: .; V gene: TRBV5-1; clone size: many; CDR3 DNA: TGCGCCAGCAGAAGGGGTAACACTGAAGCTTTCTTT; CDR3 protein: CASRRGNTEAFF
J gene: TRBJ2-1; D gene: .; V gene: TRBV7-9; clone size: many; CDR3 DNA: TGTGCCAGCAGCCGTACAAAGAAGGGCCCCTACAATGAGCAGTTCTTC; CDR3 protein: CASSRTKKGPYNEQFF
J gene: TRBJ1-1; D gene: .; V gene: TRBV11-2; clone size: many; CDR3 DNA: TGTGCCAGCAGCTTCGGGGCAATCCTATTGAACACTGAAGCTTTCTTT; CDR3 protein: CASSFGAILLNTEAFF
J gene: TRBJ1-5; D gene: .; V gene: TRBV19; clone size: many; CDR3 DNA: TGTGCCAGTAGTATATCGGCTTTTGATTCGGGCAATCAGCCCCAGCATTTT; CDR3 protein: CASSISAFDSGNQPQHF
J gene: TRBJ1-5; D gene: .; V gene: TRBV19; clone size: many; CDR3 DNA: TGTGCCAGTAGTATAGGATGGAATCAGCCCCAGCATTTT; CDR3 protein: CASSIGWNQPQHF
J gene: TRBJ1-2; D gene: TRBD1; V gene: TRBV29-1; clone size: many; CDR3 DNA: TGCAGCGTAGCACAGGGGGCTGGCTATGGCTACACCTTC; CDR3 protein: CSVAQGAGYGYTF
J gene: TRBJ2-3; D gene: .; V gene: TRBV20-1; clone size: many; CDR3 DNA: TGCAGTGTGACTCCTAGGGGGGGAAGCACAGATACGCAGTATTTT; CDR3 protein: CSVTPRGGSTDTQYF
J gene: TRBJ2-3; D gene: .; V gene: TRBV5-4; clone size: few; CDR3 DNA: TGTGCCAGCAGCGCGGCTGCTAGGGCAGGCACAGATACGCAGTATTTT; CDR3 protein: CASSAAARAGTDTQYF
J gene: TRBJ1-4; D gene: .; V gene: TRBV6-1; clone size: medium-sized; CDR3 DNA: TGTGCCAGCAGTGAAGCGGGAGGGCTCCCCAGGGATGAAAAACTGTTTTTT; CDR3 protein: CASSEAGGLPRDEKLFF
J gene: TRBJ2-7; D gene: .; V gene: TRBV10-3; clone size: .; CDR3 DNA: TGTGCCATCAGTGAGATGTTACAGGAGAACTACGAGCAGTACTTC; CDR3 protein: CAISEMLQENYEQYF
J gene: TRBJ2-1; D gene: TRBD1; V gene: TRBV6-6; clone size: many; CDR3 DNA: TGTGCCAGCAGTTCTCTCATGACAGGGAACTACAATGAGCAGTTCTTC; CDR3 protein: CASSSLMTGNYNEQFF
J gene: TRBJ2-2; D gene: TRBD2; V gene: TRBV5-1; clone size: many; CDR3 DNA: TGCGCCAGCAGCTTGTTTGCGGGGGACACCGGGGAGCTGTTTTTT; CDR3 protein: CASSLFAGDTGELFF
J gene: TRBJ2-3; D gene: .; V gene: TRBV5-1; clone size: many; CDR3 DNA: TGCGCCAGCAGCCCGGGGGGCCTTGGAGATACGCAGTATTTT; CDR3 protein: CASSPGGLGDTQYF
J gene: TRBJ2-6; D gene: .; V gene: TRBV28; clone size: many; CDR3 DNA: TGTGCCAGCACCCAACTTGAGTCTGGGGCCAACGTCCTGACTTTC; CDR3 protein: CASTQLESGANVLTF
J gene: TRBJ2-7; D gene: .; V gene: TRBV4-1; clone size: many; CDR3 DNA: TGCGCCAGCAGCCAGGTATCCACCGGCCAGGAGCAGTACTTC; CDR3 protein: CASSQVSTGQEQYF
J gene: TRBJ2-6; D gene: .; V gene: TRBV4-3; clone size: many; CDR3 DNA: TGCGCCAGCAGCCAAGATTTGTTTTCGACGTCTGGGGCCAACGTCCTGACTTTC; CDR3 protein: CASSQDLFSTSGANVLTF
J gene: TRBJ2-3; D gene: .; V gene: TRBV14; clone size: many; CDR3 DNA: TGTGCCAGCAGCGCCTCCATGGTTTCGCAGTATTTT; CDR3 protein: CASSASMVSQYF
J gene: TRBJ2-3; D gene: .; V gene: TRBV20-1; clone size: medium-sized; CDR3 DNA: TGCAGTGCTAGAGATGGGAGCCGGGGCACAGATACGCAGTATTTT; CDR3 protein: CSARDGSRGTDTQYF
J gene: TRBJ2-7; D gene: .; V gene: TRBV19; clone size: few; CDR3 DNA: TGTGCCAGTAGTAAGGCGGAGTACTCCTACGAGCAGTACTTC; CDR3 protein: CASSKAEYSYEQYF
J gene: TRBJ1-4; D gene: .; V gene: TRBV7-2; clone size: many; CDR3 DNA: TGTGCCAGCAGCCTAAGACCCCCTGGGACTAATGAAAAACTGTTTTTT; CDR3 protein: CASSLRPPGTNEKLFF
J gene: TRBJ2-5; D gene: TRBD1; V gene: TRBV10-3; clone size: .; CDR3 DNA: TGTGCCACCCACCGGGACAGGGGATATGAGACCCAGTACTTC; CDR3 protein: CATHRDRGYETQYF
J gene: TRBJ1-1; D gene: .; V gene: TRBV6-5; clone size: many; CDR3 DNA: TGTGCCAGCAGTTACTCGACCTTAGCCACTGAAGCTTTCTTT; CDR3 protein: CASSYSTLATEAFF
J gene: TRBJ2-7; D gene: TRBD1; V gene: TRBV20-1; clone size: .; CDR3 DNA: TGCAGTGCTAGCGGGCAACCCGGGCCGGGACAGAGAGCCTACGAGCAGTACTTC; CDR3 protein: CSASGQPGPGQRAYEQYF
J gene: TRBJ1-1; D gene: TRBD1; V gene: TRBV5-1; clone size: many; CDR3 DNA: TGCGCCAGCAGCCAGACGGACAGGAGAAACACTGAAGCTTTCTTT; CDR3 protein: CASSQTDRRNTEAFF
J gene: TRBJ1-2; D gene: TRBD1; V gene: TRBV12-3/TRBV12-4; clone size: .; CDR3 DNA: TGTGCCAGCAGTCAAGGGACAGCGCTCGTAAACTATGGCTACACCTTC; CDR3 protein: CASSQGTALVNYGYTF
J gene: TRBJ1-5; D gene: .; V gene: TRBV2; clone size: many; CDR3 DNA: TGTGCCAGCAGCAGATTGAATCAGCCCCAGCATTTT; CDR3 protein: CASSRLNQPQHF
J gene: TRBJ1-2; D gene: .; V gene: TRBV7-2; clone size: many; CDR3 DNA: TGTGCCAGCAGCTTAGCGATGTCCGAATACCTATATGGCTACACCTTC; CDR3 protein: CASSLAMSEYLYGYTF
J gene: TRBJ2-7; D gene: .; V gene: TRBV6-6; clone size: many; CDR3 DNA: TGTGCCAGCACCGTGGGGGGCCCCTACGAGCAGTACTTC; CDR3 protein: CASTVGGPYEQYF
J gene: TRBJ2-4; D gene: TRBD2; V gene: TRBV6-6; clone size: many; CDR3 DNA: TGTGCCAGCAGTTATGTTAGACAGCGGGGGGGCACCAAAAACATTCAGTACTTC; CDR3 protein: CASSYVRQRGGTKNIQYF
J gene: TRBJ2-7; D gene: TRBD2; V gene: TRBV7-2; clone size: medium-sized; CDR3 DNA: TGTGCCAGCAGCCCCCGACTAGCGGGACTTACCTACGAGCAGTACTTC; CDR3 protein: CASSPRLAGLTYEQYF
J gene: TRBJ1-1; D gene: TRBD1; V gene: TRBV20-1; clone size: .; CDR3 DNA: TGCAGTGCTAGATCCGACAGGGGGCTCACTGAAGCTTTCTTT; CDR3 protein: CSARSDRGLTEAFF
J gene: TRBJ2-5; D gene: TRBD2; V gene: TRBV6-6; clone size: medium-sized; CDR3 DNA: TGTGCCAGCAGTTCCAGACTAGCGGGGAAAGAGACCCAGTACTTC; CDR3 protein: CASSSRLAGKETQYF
J gene: TRBJ2-1; D gene: .; V gene: TRBV9; clone size: many; CDR3 DNA: TGTGCCAGCAGCGTAGCTACCCACAATGAGCAGTTCTTC; CDR3 protein: CASSVATHNEQFF
J gene: TRBJ1-2; D gene: .; V gene: TRBV6-5; clone size: many; CDR3 DNA: TGTGCCAGCAGTGAGACACTCTATGGCTACACCTTC; CDR3 protein: CASSETLYGYTF
J gene: TRBJ1-2; D gene: .; V gene: TRBV29-1; clone size: medium-sized; CDR3 DNA: TGCAGCGTTGAAAGGGGGGCAGCTGTTAACTATGGCTACACCTTC; CDR3 protein: CSVERGAAVNYGYTF
J gene: TRBJ2-3; D gene: TRBD2; V gene: TRBV6-5; clone size: .; CDR3 DNA: TGTGCCAGCAGTTCAAGCCCGGGACTAGGAACAGATACGCAGTATTTT; CDR3 protein: CASSSSPGLGTDTQYF
J gene: TRBJ2-1; D gene: .; V gene: TRBV6-5; clone size: many; CDR3 DNA: TGTGCCAGCAGTTCGGGCAGGGCCTACAATGAGCAGTTCTTC; CDR3 protein: CASSSGRAYNEQFF
J gene: TRBJ2-7; D gene: .; V gene: TRBV28; clone size: medium-sized; CDR3 DNA: TGTGCCAGCACCCTGCTTTACGGGCCCTTGAGCGAGCAGTACTTC; CDR3 protein: CASTLLYGPLSEQYF
J gene: TRBJ1-1; D gene: .; V gene: TRBV20-1; clone size: medium-sized; CDR3 DNA: TGCAGTGCTCGAGCCCCCCTCATGAACACTGAAGCTTTCTTT; CDR3 protein: CSARAPLMNTEAFF
J gene: TRBJ2-6; D gene: .; V gene: TRBV6-1; clone size: medium-sized; CDR3 DNA: TGTGCCAGCAGTGAACTTTCTGGGGCCAACGTCCTGACTTTC; CDR3 protein: CASSELSGANVLTF
J gene: TRBJ1-1; D gene: .; V gene: TRBV4-3; clone size: many; CDR3 DNA: TGCGCCAGCAGCCAAGAATCGAACTTGAACACTGAAGCTTTCTTT; CDR3 protein: CASSQESNLNTEAFF
J gene: TRBJ2-7; D gene: .; V gene: TRBV12-3/TRBV12-4; clone size: many; CDR3 DNA: TGTGCCAGCAGTTTAATGAGATACGAGCAGTACTTC; CDR3 protein: CASSLMRYEQYF
J gene: TRBJ1-5; D gene: .; V gene: TRBV19; clone size: many; CDR3 DNA: TGTGCCAGTAGTATAGATCTAAGGTTGCAACAGCCCCAGCATTTT; CDR3 protein: CASSIDLRLQQPQHF
J gene: TRBJ1-5; D gene: .; V gene: TRBV24-1; clone size: medium-sized; CDR3 DNA: TGTGCCACCAGTGATGCGCCCCTCAAGTCAGGGAGGACTCAGCCCCAGCATTTT; CDR3 protein: CATSDAPLKSGRTQPQHF
J gene: TRBJ1-2; D gene: TRBD1; V gene: TRBV5-6; clone size: many; CDR3 DNA: TGTGCCAGCAGCTTGGTCGGGCGGCAGGGGGCTGGCTACACCTTC; CDR3 protein: CASSLVGRQGAGYTF
J gene: TRBJ2-7; D gene: .; V gene: TRBV5-1; clone size: .; CDR3 DNA: TGCGCCAGCAGCTTGGGAGGGACTCCAACCTACGAGCAGTACTTC; CDR3 protein: CASSLGGTPTYEQYF
J gene: TRBJ2-5; D gene: .; V gene: TRBV15; clone size: many; CDR3 DNA: TGTGCCACCAGCAGAGGAATGGGGCCCTCCCAGTACTTC; CDR3 protein: CATSRGMGPSQYF
J gene: TRBJ2-4; D gene: .; V gene: TRBV4-2; clone size: many; CDR3 DNA: TGTGCCAGCAGCCAAGATAGGGTGACCAAAAACATTCAGTACTTC; CDR3 protein: CASSQDRVTKNIQYF
J gene: TRBJ1-2; D gene: .; V gene: TRBV4-3; clone size: medium-sized; CDR3 DNA: TGCGCCAGCAGCCAAGCCGGGGGACGGAGCTATGGCTACACCTTC; CDR3 protein: CASSQAGGRSYGYTF
J gene: TRBJ2-3; D gene: TRBD1; V gene: TRBV10-3; clone size: many; CDR3 DNA: TGTGCCATCAGTGAGTCGGACAGGGCGTCTGGAGATACGCAGTATTTT; CDR3 protein: CAISESDRASGDTQYF
J gene: TRBJ2-3; D gene: TRBD2; V gene: TRBV7-8; clone size: many; CDR3 DNA: TGTGCCAGCAGCTTACCCCGGGACTATCTCACAGATACGCAGTATTTT; CDR3 protein: CASSLPRDYLTDTQYF
J gene: TRBJ2-5; D gene: TRBD2; V gene: TRBV12-3/TRBV12-4; clone size: many; CDR3 DNA: TGTGCCAGCTCCGGGGGGGCCCCGGAGACCCAGTACTTC; CDR3 protein: CASSGGAPETQYF
J gene: TRBJ2-7; D gene: TRBD2; V gene: TRBV6-2/TRBV6-3; clone size: many; CDR3 DNA: TGTGCCAGCAGCCGGGGGGGGCTCGAGCAGTACTTC; CDR3 protein: CASSRGGLEQYF
J gene: TRBJ1-3; D gene: .; V gene: TRBV6-6; clone size: many; CDR3 DNA: TGTGCCAGCACCCAGACCCGCTCTGGAAACACCATATATTTT; CDR3 protein: CASTQTRSGNTIYF
J gene: TRBJ2-5; D gene: .; V gene: TRBV7-3; clone size: many; CDR3 DNA: TGTGCCAGCAGCTTTACTGGCCAAGAGACCCAGTACTTC; CDR3 protein: CASSFTGQETQYF